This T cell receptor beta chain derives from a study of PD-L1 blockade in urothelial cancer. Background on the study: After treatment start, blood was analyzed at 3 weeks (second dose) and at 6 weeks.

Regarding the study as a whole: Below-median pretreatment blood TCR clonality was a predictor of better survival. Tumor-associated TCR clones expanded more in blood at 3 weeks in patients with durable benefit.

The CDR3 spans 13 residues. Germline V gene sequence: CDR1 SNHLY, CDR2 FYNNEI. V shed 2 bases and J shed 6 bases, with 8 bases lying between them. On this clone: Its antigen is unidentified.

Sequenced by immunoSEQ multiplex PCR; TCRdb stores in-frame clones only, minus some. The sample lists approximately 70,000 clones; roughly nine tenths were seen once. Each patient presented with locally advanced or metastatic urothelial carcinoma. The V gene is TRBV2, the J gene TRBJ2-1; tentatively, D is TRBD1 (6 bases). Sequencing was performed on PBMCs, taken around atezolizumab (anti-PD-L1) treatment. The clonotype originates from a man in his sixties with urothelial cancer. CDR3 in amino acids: CASSELGGNEQFF. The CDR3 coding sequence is TGTGCCAGCAGTGAACTAGGGGGCAATGAGCAGTTCTTC.